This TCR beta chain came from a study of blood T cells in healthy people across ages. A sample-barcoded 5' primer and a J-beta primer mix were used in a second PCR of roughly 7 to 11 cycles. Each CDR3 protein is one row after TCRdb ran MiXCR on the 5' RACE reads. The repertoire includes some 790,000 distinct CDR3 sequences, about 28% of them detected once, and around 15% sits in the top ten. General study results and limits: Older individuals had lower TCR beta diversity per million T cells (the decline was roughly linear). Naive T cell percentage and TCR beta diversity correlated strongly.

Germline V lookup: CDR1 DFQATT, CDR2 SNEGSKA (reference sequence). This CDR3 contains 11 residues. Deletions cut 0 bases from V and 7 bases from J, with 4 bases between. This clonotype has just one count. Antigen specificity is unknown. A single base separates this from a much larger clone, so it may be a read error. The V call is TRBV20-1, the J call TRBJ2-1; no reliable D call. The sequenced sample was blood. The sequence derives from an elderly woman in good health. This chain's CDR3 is CSARERNEQFF. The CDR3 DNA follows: TGCAGTGCTAGAGAAAGGAATGAGCAGTTCTTC.